The entry that follows covers one TCR beta chain sequence. The data belong to a study of blood T cells in healthy people across ages. This CDR3 region has 15 residues. From germline, CDR1 is DFQATT and CDR2 SNEGSKA (reference sequence). V lost 4 bases and J lost 5; bases outside the gene matches: 9. A second PCR of 7 to 11 cycles used a sample-barcoded 5' primer and a J-beta primer mix. Using its own MiXCR run on the 5' RACE reads, TCRdb lists one record per CDR3 protein. The sample records about 1.6 million distinct CDR3 sequences, roughly 32% being singletons. The gene calls are TRBV20-1 and TRBJ2-1, with 9 bases lining up with TRBD1. Input material: blood. The TCR sequence derives from a woman aged 30 to 39 in good health. CDR3 DNA sequence: TGCAGTGCTACGAGGGGACAGGGAGGAAACAATGAGCAGTTCTTC. Its protein is CSATRGQGGNNEQFF.